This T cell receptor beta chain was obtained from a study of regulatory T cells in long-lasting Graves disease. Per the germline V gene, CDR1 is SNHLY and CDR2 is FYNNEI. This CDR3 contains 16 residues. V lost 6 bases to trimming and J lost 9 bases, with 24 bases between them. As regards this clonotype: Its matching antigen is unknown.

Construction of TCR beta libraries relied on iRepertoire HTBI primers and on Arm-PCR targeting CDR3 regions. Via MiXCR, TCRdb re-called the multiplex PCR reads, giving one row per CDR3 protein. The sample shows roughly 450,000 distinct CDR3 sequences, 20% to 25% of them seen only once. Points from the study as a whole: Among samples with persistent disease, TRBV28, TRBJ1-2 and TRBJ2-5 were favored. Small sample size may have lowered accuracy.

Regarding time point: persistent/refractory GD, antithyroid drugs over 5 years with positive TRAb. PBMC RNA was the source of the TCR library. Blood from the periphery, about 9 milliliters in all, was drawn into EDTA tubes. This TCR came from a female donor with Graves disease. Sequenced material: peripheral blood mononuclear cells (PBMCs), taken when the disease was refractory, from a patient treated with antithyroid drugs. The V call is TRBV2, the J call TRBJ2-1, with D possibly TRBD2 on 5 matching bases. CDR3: CASSLAPNGPGSEQFF. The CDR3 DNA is TGTGCCAGCAGCTTAGCCCCTAACGGACCGGGATCTGAGCAGTTCTTC.